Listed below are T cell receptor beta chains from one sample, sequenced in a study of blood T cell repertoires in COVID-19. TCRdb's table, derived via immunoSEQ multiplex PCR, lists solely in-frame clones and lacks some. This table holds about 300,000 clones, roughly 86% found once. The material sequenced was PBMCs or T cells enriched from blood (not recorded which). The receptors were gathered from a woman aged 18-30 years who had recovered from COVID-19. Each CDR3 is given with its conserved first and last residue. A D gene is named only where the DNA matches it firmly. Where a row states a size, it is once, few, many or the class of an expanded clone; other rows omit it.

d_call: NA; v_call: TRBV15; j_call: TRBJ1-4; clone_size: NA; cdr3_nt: TGTGCTACTACCGGGGGAACTGAAAATGAAAAACTGTTTTTT; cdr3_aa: CATTGGTENEKLFF
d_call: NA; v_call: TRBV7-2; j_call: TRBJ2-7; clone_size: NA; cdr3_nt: TGTGCCAGCAGCTTAATGCGAACAGGGTTAGCTAACGAGCAGTACTTC; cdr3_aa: CASSLMRTGLANEQYF
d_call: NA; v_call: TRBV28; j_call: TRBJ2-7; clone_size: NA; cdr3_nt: TGTGCCAGCAGTCAGCAGGTCCCCTACGAGCAGTACTTC; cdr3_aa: CASSQQVPYEQYF
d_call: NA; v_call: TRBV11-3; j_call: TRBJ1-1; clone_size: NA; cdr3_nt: TGTGCCAGCAGCTTAGGTTGGGGTCGGGAGTTGAACACTGAAGCTTTCTTT; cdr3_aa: CASSLGWGRELNTEAFF
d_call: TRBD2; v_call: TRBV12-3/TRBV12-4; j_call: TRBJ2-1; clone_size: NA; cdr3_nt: TGTGCCAGCAGTTTTGGGGAGGGCAATGAGCAGTTCTTC; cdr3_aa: CASSFGEGNEQFF
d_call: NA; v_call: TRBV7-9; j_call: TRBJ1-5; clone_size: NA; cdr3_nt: TGTGCCAGCAGCTTATGGGCAGGGGATAGCAATCAGCCCCAGCATTTT; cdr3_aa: CASSLWAGDSNQPQHF
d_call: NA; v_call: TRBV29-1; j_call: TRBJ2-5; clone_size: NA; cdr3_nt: TGCAGCGTTCGCCGGGGACTAACAGGGGAGACCCAGTACTTC; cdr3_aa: CSVRRGLTGETQYF
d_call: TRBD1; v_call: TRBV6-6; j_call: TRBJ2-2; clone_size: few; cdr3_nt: TGTGCCAGCAGTCGACAGCAGGACAGGGTCCGAACCGGGGAGCTGTTTTTT; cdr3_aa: CASSRQQDRVRTGELFF
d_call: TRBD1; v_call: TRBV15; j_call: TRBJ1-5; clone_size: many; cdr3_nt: TGTGCCACCAGCAAGACAGGGGGCAATCAGCCCCAGCATTTT; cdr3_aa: CATSKTGGNQPQHF
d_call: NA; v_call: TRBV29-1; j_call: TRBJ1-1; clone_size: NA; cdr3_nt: TGCAGCGCCGGGAACACTGAAGCTTTCTTT; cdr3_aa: CSAGNTEAFF
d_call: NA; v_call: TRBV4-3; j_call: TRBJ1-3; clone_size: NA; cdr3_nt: TGCGCCAGCAGCCAAGTTTGGACTCATGGAAACACCATATATTTT; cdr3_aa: CASSQVWTHGNTIYF
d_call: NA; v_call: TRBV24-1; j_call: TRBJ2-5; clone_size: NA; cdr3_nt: TGTGCCACCAGTGATTCGAGGGAGACCCAGTACTTC; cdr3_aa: CATSDSRETQYF
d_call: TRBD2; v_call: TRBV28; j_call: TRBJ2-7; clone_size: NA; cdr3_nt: TGTGCCAGCAGTTTATACCTTAGCGGGAGGGACCTCTCCTACGAGCAGTACTTC; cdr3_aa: CASSLYLSGRDLSYEQYF
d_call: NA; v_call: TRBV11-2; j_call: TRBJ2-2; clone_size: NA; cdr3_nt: TGTGCCAGCAGCTTAGATGTGGGAGCCGGGGAGCTGTTTTTT; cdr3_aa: CASSLDVGAGELFF
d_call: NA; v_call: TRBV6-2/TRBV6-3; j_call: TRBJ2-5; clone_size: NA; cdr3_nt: TGTGCCAGCAGTTACTCGCCAGGTGATCGTCTAGAGACCCAGTACTTC; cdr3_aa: CASSYSPGDRLETQYF
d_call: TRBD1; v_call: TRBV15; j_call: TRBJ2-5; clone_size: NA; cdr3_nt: TGTGCCACCAGCAGAGCTCGACAGGGGCAAGAGACCCAGTACTTC; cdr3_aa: CATSRARQGQETQYF
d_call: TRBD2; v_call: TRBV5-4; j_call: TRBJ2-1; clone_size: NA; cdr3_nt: TGTGCCAGCAGCCGGGGTAGCGGGGGGGTTTCCTACAATGAGCAGTTCTTC; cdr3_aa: CASSRGSGGVSYNEQFF
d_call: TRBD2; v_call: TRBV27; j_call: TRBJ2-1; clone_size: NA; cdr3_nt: TGTGCCAGCAACAAAGCGGGAGACCTCTCCTACAATGAGCAGTTCTTC; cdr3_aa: CASNKAGDLSYNEQFF
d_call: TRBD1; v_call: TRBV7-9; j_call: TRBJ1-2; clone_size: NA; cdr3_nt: TGTGCCAGCAGCTTCGCGGACAGGGGAGCCTATGGCTACACCTTC; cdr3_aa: CASSFADRGAYGYTF
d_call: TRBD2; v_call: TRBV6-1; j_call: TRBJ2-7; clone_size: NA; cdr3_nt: TGTGCCAGCAGTGAATTGGGGTTAGCGGGTTCGCATAACTACGAGCAGTACTTC; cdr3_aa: CASSELGLAGSHNYEQYF
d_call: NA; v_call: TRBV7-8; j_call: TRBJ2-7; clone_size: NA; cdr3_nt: TGTGCCAGCAGCTTAGAGCGAAGGCAGTACTTC; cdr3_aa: CASSLERRQYF
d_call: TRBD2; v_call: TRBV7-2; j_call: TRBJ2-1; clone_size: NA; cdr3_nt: TGTGCCAGCAGCGTTCCGGGACTAGCGGAAAATCTCAGATACAATGAGCAGTTCTTC; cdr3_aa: CASSVPGLAENLRYNEQFF
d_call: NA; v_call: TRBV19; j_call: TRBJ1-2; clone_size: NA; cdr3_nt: TGTGCCAGTAGCCAGGACTACTATGGCTACACCTTC; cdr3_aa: CASSQDYYGYTF
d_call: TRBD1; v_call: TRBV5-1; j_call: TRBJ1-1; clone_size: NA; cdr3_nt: TGCGCCAGCAGGTTAGACAGGGGATTGAACACTGAAGCTTTCTTT; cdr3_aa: CASRLDRGLNTEAFF
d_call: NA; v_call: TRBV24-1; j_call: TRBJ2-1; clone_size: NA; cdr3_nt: TGTGCCACCAGTGACCGACAGCTGAATGAGCAGTTCTTC; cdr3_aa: CATSDRQLNEQFF
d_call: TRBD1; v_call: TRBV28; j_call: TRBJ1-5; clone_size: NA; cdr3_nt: TGTGCCAGCAGTATCCGGGACAGGCCCCAGCATTTT; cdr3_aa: CASSIRDRPQHF